At least ten counts were recorded for the clone carrying this T cell receptor beta chain. These data originate in a study of T-cell reconstitution after alpha-beta-depleted transplantation in children. The V gene's germline CDR1 is LGHNA and CDR2 YSLEER. The length of the CDR3 is 13 residues. Trimming left V 3 bases short and J 0 bases short, with 4 bases between. For TCRbeta, the library was prepared with unique molecular identifiers. TCRdb re-called the PCR reads through MiXCR, storing one row per CDR3 protein. Counted here are about 600,000 distinct CDR3 sequences, roughly a tenth occurring once; the ten biggest clones make up about 4%.

The sequence derives from a human donor who donated a stem cell graft to a child with acute myeloid leukemia. V gene TRBV4-3 combines with J gene TRBJ2-3; no clear D gene. The sequencing here drew on PBMCs from the stem cell graft donor, taken from the stem cell graft. The CDR3 loop is CASSQTSTDTQYF. CDR3 nucleotides: TGCGCCAGCAGCCAGACTAGCACAGATACGCAGTATTTT.